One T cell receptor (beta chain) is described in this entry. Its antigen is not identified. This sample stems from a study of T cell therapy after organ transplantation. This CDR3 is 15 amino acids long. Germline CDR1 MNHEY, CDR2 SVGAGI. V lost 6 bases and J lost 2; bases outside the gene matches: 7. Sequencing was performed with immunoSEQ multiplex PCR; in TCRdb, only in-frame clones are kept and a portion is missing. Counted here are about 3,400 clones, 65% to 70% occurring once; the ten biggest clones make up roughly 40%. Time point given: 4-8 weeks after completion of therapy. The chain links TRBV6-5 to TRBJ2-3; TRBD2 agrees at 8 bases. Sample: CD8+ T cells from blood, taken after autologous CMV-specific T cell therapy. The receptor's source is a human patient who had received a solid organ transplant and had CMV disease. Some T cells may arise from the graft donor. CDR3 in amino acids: CASSPPGGITDTQYF. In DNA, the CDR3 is TGTGCCAGCAGCCCGCCGGGGGGGATCACAGATACGCAGTATTTT.